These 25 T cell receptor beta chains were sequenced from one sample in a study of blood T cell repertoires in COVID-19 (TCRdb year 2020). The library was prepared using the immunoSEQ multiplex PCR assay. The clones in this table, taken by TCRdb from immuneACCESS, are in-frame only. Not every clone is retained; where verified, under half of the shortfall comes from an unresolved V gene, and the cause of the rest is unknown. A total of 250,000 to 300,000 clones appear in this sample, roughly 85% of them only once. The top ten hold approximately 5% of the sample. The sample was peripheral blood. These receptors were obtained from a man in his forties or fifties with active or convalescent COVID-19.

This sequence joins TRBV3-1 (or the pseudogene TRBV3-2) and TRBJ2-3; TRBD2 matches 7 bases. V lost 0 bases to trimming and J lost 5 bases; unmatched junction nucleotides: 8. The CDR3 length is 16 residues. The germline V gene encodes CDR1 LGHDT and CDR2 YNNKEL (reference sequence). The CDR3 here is CASSQEGLAEQDTQYF. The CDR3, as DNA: TGTGCCAGCAGCCAAGAAGGCCTAGCGGAGCAAGATACGCAGTATTTT.

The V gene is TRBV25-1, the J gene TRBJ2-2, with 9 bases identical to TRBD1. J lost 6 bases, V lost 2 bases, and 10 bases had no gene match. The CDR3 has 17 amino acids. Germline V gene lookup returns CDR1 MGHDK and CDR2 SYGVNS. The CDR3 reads CASSENPGTGPPGELFF. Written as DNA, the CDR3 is TGTGCCAGCAGTGAAAATCCGGGGACAGGGCCCCCCGGGGAGCTGTTTTTT.

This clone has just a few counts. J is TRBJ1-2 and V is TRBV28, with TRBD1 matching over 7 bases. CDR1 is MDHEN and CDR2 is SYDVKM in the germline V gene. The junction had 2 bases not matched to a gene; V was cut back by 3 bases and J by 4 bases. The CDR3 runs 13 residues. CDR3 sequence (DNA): TGTGCCAGCAGTTTGCAGGGGGTCTATGGCTACACCTTC. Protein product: CASSLQGVYGYTF.

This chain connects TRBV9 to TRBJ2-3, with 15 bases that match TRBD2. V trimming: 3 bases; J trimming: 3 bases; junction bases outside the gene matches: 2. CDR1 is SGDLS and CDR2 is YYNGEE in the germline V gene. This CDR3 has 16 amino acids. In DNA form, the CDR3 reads TGTGCCAGCAGCGGGACTAGCGGGAGGGGTACAGATACGCAGTATTTT. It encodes CASSGTSGRGTDTQYF. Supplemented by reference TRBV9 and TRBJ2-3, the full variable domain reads DSGVTQTPKHLITATGQRVTLRCSPRSGDLSVYWYQQSLDQGLQFLIQYYNGEERAKGNILERFSAQQFPDLHSELNLSSLELGDSALYFCASSGTSGRGTDTQYFGPGTRLTVL.

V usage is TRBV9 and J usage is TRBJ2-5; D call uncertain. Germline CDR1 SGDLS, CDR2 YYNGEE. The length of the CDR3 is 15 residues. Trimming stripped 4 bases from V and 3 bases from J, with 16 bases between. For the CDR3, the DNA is TGTGCCAGCAGCCCCGGTCGTCTTGCGGAAGAGACCCAGTACTTC. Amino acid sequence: CASSPGRLAEETQYF. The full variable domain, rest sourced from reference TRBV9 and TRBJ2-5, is DSGVTQTPKHLITATGQRVTLRCSPRSGDLSVYWYQQSLDQGLQFLIQYYNGEERAKGNILERFSAQQFPDLHSELNLSSLELGDSALYFCASSPGRLAEETQYFGPGTRLLVL.

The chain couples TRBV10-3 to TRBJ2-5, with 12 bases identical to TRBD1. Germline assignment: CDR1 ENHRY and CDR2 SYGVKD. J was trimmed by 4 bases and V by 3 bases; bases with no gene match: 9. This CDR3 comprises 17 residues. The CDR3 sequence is CAISEDRDRGRLETQYF. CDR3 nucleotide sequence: TGTGCCATCAGTGAAGACCGGGACAGGGGGCGATTAGAGACCCAGTACTTC.

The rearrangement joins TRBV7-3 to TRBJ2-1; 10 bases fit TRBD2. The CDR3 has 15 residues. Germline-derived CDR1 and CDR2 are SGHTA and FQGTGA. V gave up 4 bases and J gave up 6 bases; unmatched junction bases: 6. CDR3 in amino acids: CASSSNSGRLNEQFF. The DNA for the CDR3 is TGTGCCAGCAGCTCGAATAGCGGGAGGCTCAATGAGCAGTTCTTC.

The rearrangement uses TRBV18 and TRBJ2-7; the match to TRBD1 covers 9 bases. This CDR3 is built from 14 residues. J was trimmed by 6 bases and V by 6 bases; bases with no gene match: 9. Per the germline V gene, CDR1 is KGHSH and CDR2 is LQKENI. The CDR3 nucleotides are TGTGCCAGCTCGAGCCCCGGGACAGGGAGCGAGCAGTACTTC. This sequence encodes CASSSPGTGSEQYF.

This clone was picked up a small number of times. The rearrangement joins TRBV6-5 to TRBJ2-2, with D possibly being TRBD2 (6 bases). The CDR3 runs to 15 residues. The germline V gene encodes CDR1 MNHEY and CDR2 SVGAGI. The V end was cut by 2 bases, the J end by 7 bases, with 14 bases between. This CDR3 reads CASSYGGTRGGELFF. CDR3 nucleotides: TGTGCCAGCAGTTACGGCGGGACCCGCGGCGGGGAGCTGTTTTTT.

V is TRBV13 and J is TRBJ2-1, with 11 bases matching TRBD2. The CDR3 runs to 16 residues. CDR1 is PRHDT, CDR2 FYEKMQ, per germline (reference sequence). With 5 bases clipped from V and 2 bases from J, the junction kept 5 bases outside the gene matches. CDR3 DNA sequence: TGTGCCAGCAGCGCCCGACTAGCGGGGACCTACAATGAGCAGTTCTTC. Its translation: CASSARLAGTYNEQFF.

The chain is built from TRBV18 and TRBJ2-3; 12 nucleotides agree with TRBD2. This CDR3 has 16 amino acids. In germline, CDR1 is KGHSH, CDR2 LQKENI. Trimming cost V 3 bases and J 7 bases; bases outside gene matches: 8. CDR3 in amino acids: CASSPQTSGSLNTQYF. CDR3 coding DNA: TGTGCCAGCTCACCGCAGACTAGCGGGAGTCTTAATACGCAGTATTTT.

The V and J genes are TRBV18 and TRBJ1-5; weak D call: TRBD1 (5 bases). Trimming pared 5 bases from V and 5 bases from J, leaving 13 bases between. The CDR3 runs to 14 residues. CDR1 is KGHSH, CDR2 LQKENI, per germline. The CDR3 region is CASSSGTPDQPQHF. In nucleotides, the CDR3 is TGTGCCAGCTCATCTGGGACTCCGGATCAGCCCCAGCATTTT.

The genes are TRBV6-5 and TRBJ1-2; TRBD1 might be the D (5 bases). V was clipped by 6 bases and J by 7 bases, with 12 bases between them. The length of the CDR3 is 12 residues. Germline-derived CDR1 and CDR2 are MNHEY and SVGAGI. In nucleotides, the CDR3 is TGTGCCAGCAGCACAGGTCGCTCTGGCTACACCTTC. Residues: CASSTGRSGYTF.

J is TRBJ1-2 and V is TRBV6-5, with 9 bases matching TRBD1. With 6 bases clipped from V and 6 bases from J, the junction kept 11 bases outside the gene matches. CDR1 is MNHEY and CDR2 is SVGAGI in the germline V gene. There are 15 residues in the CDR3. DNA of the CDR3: TGTGCCAGCAGCCGAGTTACTGGGACAGGGAATGGCTACACCTTC. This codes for CASSRVTGTGNGYTF.

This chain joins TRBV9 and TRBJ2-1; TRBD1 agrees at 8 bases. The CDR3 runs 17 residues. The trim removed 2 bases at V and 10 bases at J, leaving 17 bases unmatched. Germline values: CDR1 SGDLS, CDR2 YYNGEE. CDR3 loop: CASSVGPGQAFTREQFF. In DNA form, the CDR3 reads TGTGCCAGCAGCGTTGGACCGGGACAGGCCTTTACAAGGGAGCAGTTCTTC.

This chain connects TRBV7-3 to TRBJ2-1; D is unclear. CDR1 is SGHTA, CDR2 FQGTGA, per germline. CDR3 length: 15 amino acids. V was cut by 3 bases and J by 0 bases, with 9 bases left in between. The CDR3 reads CASSFFLSSYNEQFF. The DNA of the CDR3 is TGTGCCAGCAGCTTCTTTCTTAGCTCCTACAATGAGCAGTTCTTC.

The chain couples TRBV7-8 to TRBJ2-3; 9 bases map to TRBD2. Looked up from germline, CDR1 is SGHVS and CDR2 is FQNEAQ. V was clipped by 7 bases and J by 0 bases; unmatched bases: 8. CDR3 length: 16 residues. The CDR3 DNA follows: TGTGCCAGCACACGGAGGAGCGGGAGGAGCACAGATACGCAGTATTTT. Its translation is CASTRRSGRSTDTQYF. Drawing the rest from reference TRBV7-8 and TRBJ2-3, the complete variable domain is GAGVSQSPRYKVAKRGQDVALRCDPISGHVSLFWYQQALGQGPEFLTYFQNEAQLDKSGLPSDRFFAERPEGSVSTLKIQRTQQEDSAVYLCASTRRSGRSTDTQYFGPGTRLTVL.

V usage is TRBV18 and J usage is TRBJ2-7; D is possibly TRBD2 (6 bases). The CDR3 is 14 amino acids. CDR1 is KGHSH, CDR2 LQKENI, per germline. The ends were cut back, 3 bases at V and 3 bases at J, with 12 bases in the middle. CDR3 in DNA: TGTGCCAGCTCACCGCAGGGAGGAGTCTACGAGCAGTACTTC. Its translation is CASSPQGGVYEQYF.

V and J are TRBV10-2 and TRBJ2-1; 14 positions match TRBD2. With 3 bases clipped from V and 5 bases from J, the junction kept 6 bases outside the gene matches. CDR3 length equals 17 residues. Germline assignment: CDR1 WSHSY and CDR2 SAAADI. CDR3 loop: CASSDLRTSGRNNEQFF. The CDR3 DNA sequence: TGCGCCAGCAGTGACCTACGGACTAGCGGGAGGAACAATGAGCAGTTCTTC.

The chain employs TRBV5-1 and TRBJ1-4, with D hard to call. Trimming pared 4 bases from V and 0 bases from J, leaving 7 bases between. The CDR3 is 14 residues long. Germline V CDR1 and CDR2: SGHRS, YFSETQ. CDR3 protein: CASSLSTTNEKLFF. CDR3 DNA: TGCGCCAGCAGCCTATCCACAACTAATGAAAAACTGTTTTTT.

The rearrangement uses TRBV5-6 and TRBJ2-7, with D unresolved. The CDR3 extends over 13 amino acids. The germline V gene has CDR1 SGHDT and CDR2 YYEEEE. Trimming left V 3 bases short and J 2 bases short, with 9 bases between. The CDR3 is CASSSDLAYEQYF. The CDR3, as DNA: TGTGCCAGCAGCTCCGACTTGGCCTACGAGCAGTACTTC.

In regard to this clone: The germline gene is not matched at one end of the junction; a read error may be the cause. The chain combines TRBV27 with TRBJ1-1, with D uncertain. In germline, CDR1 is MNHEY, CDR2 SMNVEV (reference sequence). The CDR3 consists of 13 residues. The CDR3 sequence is CANSSVMNTEAFF. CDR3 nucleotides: TGTGCCAACAGTTCAGTTATGAACACTGAAGCTTTCTTT.

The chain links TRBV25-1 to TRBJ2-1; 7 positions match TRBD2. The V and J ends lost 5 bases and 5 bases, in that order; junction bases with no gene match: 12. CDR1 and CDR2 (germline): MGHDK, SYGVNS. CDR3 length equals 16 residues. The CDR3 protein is CASSSLSGRSDNEQFF. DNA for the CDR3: TGTGCCAGCAGTTCGCTTAGCGGGCGGTCAGACAATGAGCAGTTCTTC. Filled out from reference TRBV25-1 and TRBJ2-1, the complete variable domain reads EADIYQTPRYLVIGTGKKITLECSQTMGHDKMYWYQQDPGMELHLIHYSYGVNSTEKGDLSSESTVSRIRTEHFPLTLESARPSHTSQYLCASSSLSGRSDNEQFFGPGTRLTVL.

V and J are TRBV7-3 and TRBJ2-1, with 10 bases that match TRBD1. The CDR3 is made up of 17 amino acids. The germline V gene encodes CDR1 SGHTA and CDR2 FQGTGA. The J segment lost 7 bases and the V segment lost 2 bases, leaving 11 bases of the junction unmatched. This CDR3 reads CASSLSSATGGRNEQFF. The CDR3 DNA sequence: TGTGCCAGCAGCTTATCTTCCGCGACAGGGGGCAGGAATGAGCAGTTCTTC. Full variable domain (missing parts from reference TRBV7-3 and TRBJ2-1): GAGVSQTPSNKVTEKGKYVELRCDPISGHTALYWYRQSLGQGPEFLIYFQGTGAADDSGLPNDRFFAVRPEGSVSTLKIQRTERGDSAVYLCASSLSSATGGRNEQFFGPGTRLTVL.

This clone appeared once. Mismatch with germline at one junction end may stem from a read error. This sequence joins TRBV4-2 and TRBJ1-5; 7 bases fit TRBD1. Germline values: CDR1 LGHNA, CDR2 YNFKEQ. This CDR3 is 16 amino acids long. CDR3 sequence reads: CASRQATGFGNQPQHF. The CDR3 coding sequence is TGTGCCAGCAGGCAAGCGACAGGGTTTGGCAATCAGCCCCAGCATTTT.